Listed below are T cell receptor beta chains from one sample, sequenced in a study of early T cells in non-severe SARS-CoV-2 infection. One entry per CDR3 protein results from TCRdb running MiXCR on the 5' RACE reads. This table has fewer than 70,000 distinct CDR3 sequences, over 9.5% appearing once. Sample: whole blood. These receptor sequences come from an adult who was a healthcare worker with PCR-confirmed SARS-CoV-2 infection or an uninfected control (not recorded which). Each CDR3 is given with its conserved first and last residue. Each record gives: V gene, J gene, D gene, clone size, CDR3 DNA, CDR3 protein. A D gene is named only where the DNA matches it firmly. Clone size, where shown, is once, few, many, or a class for clones that have expanded.

v_call: TRBV10-3; j_call: TRBJ2-7; d_call: NA; clone_size: many; cdr3_nt: TGTGCCATCAGTGAGATGGGGGATGAACCCGGGTACTTC; cdr3_aa: CAISEMGDEPGYF
v_call: TRBV3-1; j_call: TRBJ2-2; d_call: NA; clone_size: many; cdr3_nt: TGTGCCAGCAGCCAAGAACCAGGGGCCACCGGGGAGCTGTTTTTT; cdr3_aa: CASSQEPGATGELFF
v_call: TRBV6-6; j_call: TRBJ2-1; d_call: NA; clone_size: NA; cdr3_nt: TGTGCCAGCAGTAACATCAGGGGGGATGAGCAGTTCTTC; cdr3_aa: CASSNIRGDEQFF
v_call: TRBV24-1; j_call: TRBJ2-3; d_call: NA; clone_size: many; cdr3_nt: TGTGCCACCAGTGACCAGGACATGGGAGATACGCAGTATTTT; cdr3_aa: CATSDQDMGDTQYF
v_call: TRBV7-9; j_call: TRBJ1-1; d_call: TRBD1; clone_size: few; cdr3_nt: TGTGCCAGCAGCTTCAGGGGGATCGCTGAAGCTTTCTTT; cdr3_aa: CASSFRGIAEAFF
v_call: TRBV21-1; j_call: TRBJ1-1; d_call: NA; clone_size: many; cdr3_nt: TGTGCCAGCGGGGACAAGGACACTGAAGCTTTCTTT; cdr3_aa: CASGDKDTEAFF
v_call: TRBV5-6; j_call: TRBJ2-3; d_call: TRBD2; clone_size: few; cdr3_nt: TGTGCCAGCAGACCGGGACTAGCGGGGAGCACAGATACGCAGTATTTT; cdr3_aa: CASRPGLAGSTDTQYF
v_call: TRBV5-6; j_call: TRBJ2-2; d_call: NA; clone_size: many; cdr3_nt: TGTGCCAGCAGTTTTCCCCCTGCACGGATCGCGAACACCGGGGAGCTGTTTTTT; cdr3_aa: CASSFPPARIANTGELFF
v_call: TRBV7-3; j_call: TRBJ2-3; d_call: NA; clone_size: NA; cdr3_nt: TGTGCCAGCAGCTTAAGGCAGGCTAGCACAGATACGCAGTATTTT; cdr3_aa: CASSLRQASTDTQYF
v_call: TRBV20-1; j_call: TRBJ2-7; d_call: TRBD1; clone_size: many; cdr3_nt: TGCAGTGCTCACGCCGGGACAGGGGGAACGGGGCAGTACTTC; cdr3_aa: CSAHAGTGGTGQYF
v_call: TRBV11-1; j_call: TRBJ1-1; d_call: NA; clone_size: many; cdr3_nt: TGTGCCAGCAGCTTAGACCTGATGAACACTGAAGCTTTCTTT; cdr3_aa: CASSLDLMNTEAFF
v_call: TRBV7-6; j_call: TRBJ2-3; d_call: TRBD2; clone_size: few; cdr3_nt: TGTGCCAGCAGCTTAGTGCCTAGCGGGGGAGTCACAGATACGCAGTATTTT; cdr3_aa: CASSLVPSGGVTDTQYF
v_call: TRBV10-3; j_call: TRBJ1-6; d_call: TRBD1; clone_size: NA; cdr3_nt: TGTGCCATCAGCCCAGGGGGAAATTCACCCCTCCACTTT; cdr3_aa: CAISPGGNSPLHF
v_call: TRBV7-9; j_call: TRBJ1-4; d_call: NA; clone_size: few; cdr3_nt: TGTGCCAGTGGAGTGGAAAAACTGTTTTTT; cdr3_aa: CASGVEKLFF
v_call: TRBV28; j_call: TRBJ2-2; d_call: NA; clone_size: many; cdr3_nt: TGTGCCAGCAGTTCCATATCCCCTTGGACAGACCCCCGTCTTTTTTCCCGCACCGGGGAGCTGTTTTTT; cdr3_aa: CASSSISPWTDPRLFSRTGELFF
v_call: TRBV20-1; j_call: TRBJ2-1; d_call: NA; clone_size: NA; cdr3_nt: TGCAGTGCAGTGTCTGGGGATGAGCAGCTCTTC; cdr3_aa: CSAVSGDEQLF
v_call: TRBV7-2; j_call: TRBJ1-5; d_call: NA; clone_size: NA; cdr3_nt: TGTGCCAGCAGCTCCTCCGGTGGCAGGGGTCATCAGCCCCAGCATTTT; cdr3_aa: CASSSSGGRGHQPQHF
v_call: TRBV5-1; j_call: TRBJ2-1; d_call: TRBD2; clone_size: NA; cdr3_nt: TGCGCCAGCAGCTCCCGACTAGCGGGAGGATCCTACAATGAGCAGTTCTTC; cdr3_aa: CASSSRLAGGSYNEQFF
v_call: TRBV7-6; j_call: TRBJ1-5; d_call: TRBD1; clone_size: many; cdr3_nt: TGTGCCAGCAGCTCTGGGGGACAGGGGGTTGGGCAGCCCCAGCATTTT; cdr3_aa: CASSSGGQGVGQPQHF
v_call: TRBV2; j_call: TRBJ1-1; d_call: NA; clone_size: many; cdr3_nt: TGTGCCAGCACCCGGGGGAGTAGTGGAGCTTTCTTT; cdr3_aa: CASTRGSSGAFF
v_call: TRBV7-9; j_call: TRBJ2-1; d_call: TRBD2; clone_size: NA; cdr3_nt: TGTGCCAGCAGCCCACCCTCGGGGCGGGAGCTCAATGAGCAGTTCTTC; cdr3_aa: CASSPPSGRELNEQFF
v_call: TRBV15; j_call: TRBJ2-3; d_call: NA; clone_size: many; cdr3_nt: TGTGCCACCAGCAGAGGAACTAGAACAGATACGCAGTATTTT; cdr3_aa: CATSRGTRTDTQYF
v_call: TRBV25-1; j_call: TRBJ1-6; d_call: NA; clone_size: NA; cdr3_nt: TGTGCCAGCAGTCTCCGAGGTGGGGGGAGAGGGAATTCACCCCTCCACTTT; cdr3_aa: CASSLRGGGRGNSPLHF
v_call: TRBV25-1; j_call: TRBJ1-2; d_call: TRBD1; clone_size: many; cdr3_nt: TGTGCCAGCAGACTACCGGGACAGGGAGGGTACACCTTC; cdr3_aa: CASRLPGQGGYTF
v_call: TRBV21-1; j_call: TRBJ2-7; d_call: NA; clone_size: NA; cdr3_nt: TGTGCCAGCAGCAAAGCGGGAGGGCCCCACGAGCAGTACTTC; cdr3_aa: CASSKAGGPHEQYF
v_call: TRBV13; j_call: TRBJ2-1; d_call: NA; clone_size: many; cdr3_nt: TGTGCCAGCAGCTTAGGGCCTGCGCCGGGTGAGCAGTTCTTC; cdr3_aa: CASSLGPAPGEQFF
v_call: TRBV6-1; j_call: TRBJ2-2; d_call: TRBD1; clone_size: NA; cdr3_nt: TGTGCCAGCAGTGAACAGGGGGCCGGGGAGCTGTTTTTT; cdr3_aa: CASSEQGAGELFF
v_call: TRBV6-4; j_call: TRBJ2-2; d_call: NA; clone_size: NA; cdr3_nt: TGTGCCAGCCGGAGGGAAATGAACACCGGGGAGCTGTTTTTT; cdr3_aa: CASRREMNTGELFF
v_call: TRBV20-1; j_call: TRBJ2-3; d_call: TRBD1; clone_size: few; cdr3_nt: TGCAGTGCTACGACAGGGAAGGACACAGATACGCAGTATTTT; cdr3_aa: CSATTGKDTDTQYF
v_call: TRBV7-2; j_call: TRBJ2-3; d_call: TRBD1; clone_size: many; cdr3_nt: TGTGCCAGCAGCAGGGGGCTCCACCCAGATACGCAGTATTTT; cdr3_aa: CASSRGLHPDTQYF
v_call: TRBV18; j_call: TRBJ2-7; d_call: TRBD1; clone_size: few; cdr3_nt: TGTGCCAGCTCACCTACGACAGGGGGCGACTCTTGGAAGCAGTACTTC; cdr3_aa: CASSPTTGGDSWKQYF
v_call: TRBV29-1; j_call: TRBJ2-1; d_call: NA; clone_size: many; cdr3_nt: TGCAGCGGTGAAACTAGCAATGAGCAGTTCTTC; cdr3_aa: CSGETSNEQFF
v_call: TRBV11-1; j_call: TRBJ1-4; d_call: NA; clone_size: many; cdr3_nt: TGTGCCAGCAGCTTCTACGGACAGATTAATGAAAAACTGTTTTTT; cdr3_aa: CASSFYGQINEKLFF
v_call: TRBV28; j_call: TRBJ2-7; d_call: TRBD2; clone_size: NA; cdr3_nt: TGTGCCAGCAGGCGGGCTAGCGGGGCCTACGAGCAGTACTTC; cdr3_aa: CASRRASGAYEQYF
v_call: TRBV9; j_call: TRBJ2-2; d_call: TRBD1; clone_size: NA; cdr3_nt: TGTGCCAGCAGCGTGAGCGTAGGGACAGACATCGGGGAGCTGTTTTTT; cdr3_aa: CASSVSVGTDIGELFF
v_call: TRBV5-1; j_call: TRBJ1-1; d_call: NA; clone_size: NA; cdr3_nt: TGCGCCAGCAGCTTTACACTGCAGAACACTGAAGCTTTCTTT; cdr3_aa: CASSFTLQNTEAFF
v_call: TRBV7-3; j_call: TRBJ2-1; d_call: NA; clone_size: NA; cdr3_nt: TGTGCCAGCAGCTTCCCGGGGCCCAAGCGCTCCTACAATGAGCAGTTCTTC; cdr3_aa: CASSFPGPKRSYNEQFF
v_call: TRBV6-5; j_call: TRBJ2-7; d_call: TRBD2; clone_size: NA; cdr3_nt: TGTGCCAGCACGCTAGCGGGAGACTTAAACGAGCAGTACTTC; cdr3_aa: CASTLAGDLNEQYF
v_call: TRBV2; j_call: TRBJ2-3; d_call: TRBD2; clone_size: many; cdr3_nt: TGTGCCAGCAGTCGCCAGACTAGCGGGGCCGTGCCAGATACGCAGTATTTT; cdr3_aa: CASSRQTSGAVPDTQYF
v_call: TRBV18; j_call: TRBJ2-7; d_call: TRBD1; clone_size: many; cdr3_nt: TGTGCCAGCTCACCGGACAGGGACCTCTCCTACGAGCAGTACTTC; cdr3_aa: CASSPDRDLSYEQYF
v_call: TRBV7-6; j_call: TRBJ1-1; d_call: TRBD1; clone_size: many; cdr3_nt: TGTGCCAGCAGCTTAAACCCACATAAGGACCCCGGACAGGGGGTTAACACTGAAGCTTTCTTT; cdr3_aa: CASSLNPHKDPGQGVNTEAFF
v_call: TRBV7-3; j_call: TRBJ2-7; d_call: NA; clone_size: NA; cdr3_nt: TGTGCCAGCAGCTCAGGACAGAGTAGTTACGAGCAGTACTTC; cdr3_aa: CASSSGQSSYEQYF
v_call: TRBV10-3; j_call: TRBJ2-6; d_call: NA; clone_size: many; cdr3_nt: TGTGCCATCAGTGTCGGCCCCACAGCTGGGGCCAACGTCCTGACTTTC; cdr3_aa: CAISVGPTAGANVLTF
v_call: TRBV11-2; j_call: TRBJ2-1; d_call: TRBD2; clone_size: many; cdr3_nt: TGTGCCAGCAGCCCAGGAGGCGGGGGTACCTACAATGAGCAGTTCTTC; cdr3_aa: CASSPGGGGTYNEQFF
v_call: TRBV5-1; j_call: TRBJ2-5; d_call: NA; clone_size: many; cdr3_nt: TGCGCCAGCAGCCCGGCCGGGGCCGAAGAGACCCAGTACTTC; cdr3_aa: CASSPAGAEETQYF